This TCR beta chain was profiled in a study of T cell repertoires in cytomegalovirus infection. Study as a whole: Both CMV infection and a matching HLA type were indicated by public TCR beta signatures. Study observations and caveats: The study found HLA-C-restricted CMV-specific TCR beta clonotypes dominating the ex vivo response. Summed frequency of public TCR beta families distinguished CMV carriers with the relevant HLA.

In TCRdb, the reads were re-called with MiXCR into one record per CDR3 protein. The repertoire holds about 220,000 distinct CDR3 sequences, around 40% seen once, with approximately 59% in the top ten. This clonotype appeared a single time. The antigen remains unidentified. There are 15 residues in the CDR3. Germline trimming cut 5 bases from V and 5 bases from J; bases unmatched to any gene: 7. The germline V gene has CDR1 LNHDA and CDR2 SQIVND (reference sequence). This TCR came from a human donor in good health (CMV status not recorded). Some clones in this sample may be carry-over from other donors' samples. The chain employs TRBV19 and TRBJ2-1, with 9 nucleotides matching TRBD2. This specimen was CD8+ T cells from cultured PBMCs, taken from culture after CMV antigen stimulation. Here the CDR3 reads CASSLLAGLNNEQFF. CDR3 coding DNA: TGTGCCAGTAGTCTTCTAGCGGGGCTCAACAATGAGCAGTTCTTC.